This T cell receptor beta chain emerged from a study of T cells after somatic rescue of genetic block. Generated by immunoSEQ multiplex PCR, the TCRdb table keeps only in-frame clones and is missing some. The sample has approximately 88,000 clones, 75% to 90% seen once; the top ten hold about 1.5%. A single count supports this clone. Per the germline V gene, CDR1 is WNHNN and CDR2 is SYGVQD (reference sequence). V lost 0 bases and J lost 5; bases outside the gene matches: 5. CDR3 size: 15 residues. This sequence was found in a woman under 30. This chain joins TRBV10-1 and TRBJ2-5, with 8 positions matching TRBD1. Sequencing was carried out using peripheral blood mononuclear cells (PBMCs). CDR3 sequence (DNA): TGCGCCAGCAGTGAGTCGGACAGGGTCTGGGAGACCCAGTACTTC. Its translation is CASSESDRVWETQYF.